What follows are 22 T cell receptor beta chains derived from one specimen sequenced in a study of blood T cells in healthy people across ages. With a J-beta primer mix and a sample-barcoded 5' primer, a second PCR ran roughly 6 to 11 cycles. TCRdb itself ran the 5' RACE reads through MiXCR, one entry per CDR3 protein. The sample carries about 1.5 million distinct CDR3 sequences, 40% to 45% recorded once. Material for sequencing was blood. The receptor source for this set is a woman in her late teens or twenties in good health.

This sequence joins TRBV20-1 and TRBJ2-1; TRBD2 matches at 10 bases. V gave up 5 bases and J gave up 2 bases; unmatched junction bases: 6. The CDR3 extends over 15 amino acids. Germline CDR1 reads DFQATT; CDR2 reads SNEGSKA (reference sequence). This chain's CDR3 is CSACTSGKTYNEQFF. In DNA, the CDR3 is TGCAGTGCTTGTACTAGCGGGAAGACCTACAATGAGCAGTTCTTC.

The chain combines TRBV6-5 with TRBJ1-5; no clear D. Germline V lookup: CDR1 MNHEY, CDR2 SVGAGI. This CDR3 is built from 16 residues. V was clipped by 0 bases and J by 0 bases, with 9 bases between them. CDR3 sequence (DNA): TGTGCCAGCAGTTACTCGCCAGTTAATAGCAATCAGCCCCAGCATTTT. Residues: CASSYSPVNSNQPQHF.

As regards this clonotype: One base away lies a much larger clone, so this may be a sequencing read error. The chain is built from TRBV6-2 or TRBV6-3 and TRBJ2-4; D gene unclear. TRBJ2-1 matches the DNA end more closely, so the J call is doubtful. CDR1 is MNHEY and CDR2 is SVGEGT in the germline V gene. This CDR3 comprises 15 residues. The CDR3 reads CASSYSVRRISQQFF. In nucleotides, the CDR3 is TGTGCCAGCAGTTACAGTGTCAGGCGGATCTCCCAGCAGTTCTTC.

The chain is built from TRBV28 and TRBJ2-7; the D gene is possibly TRBD2 (6 bases). The CDR3 is made up of 15 amino acids. V dropped 5 bases and J dropped 1 base, with 15 bases sitting between them. Germline loops: CDR1 MDHEN, CDR2 SYDVKM. CDR3 sequence: CASSRAGTGSYEQYF. CDR3 nucleotides: TGTGCCAGCAGTCGGGCGGGGACGGGGTCCTACGAGCAGTACTTC.

This clonotype was detected only a few times. The genes are TRBV7-2 and TRBJ2-5; D remains unclear. The germline CDR1 and CDR2 sequences are SGHTA and FQGNSA. V was cut by 2 bases and J by 3 bases, with 10 bases left in between. CDR3 size: 14 residues. CDR3 sequence: CASSLLASEETQYF. The CDR3 DNA sequence: TGTGCCAGCAGCTTACTGGCGTCCGAAGAGACCCAGTACTTC.

This clonotype has a handful of counts. V gene TRBV12-3 or TRBV12-4 combines with J gene TRBJ2-1; no clear D. Trimming took 1 base from V and 5 from J, leaving 15 bases between them. This CDR3 is 16 amino acids long. CDR3 loop: CASSLEVYPRDNEQFF. CDR3 DNA sequence: TGTGCCAGCAGTTTAGAGGTATACCCCCGGGACAATGAGCAGTTCTTC.

This clonotype showed up many times. This sequence joins TRBV11-2 and TRBJ2-7; no definite D call. The germline gives CDR1 SGHAT, CDR2 FQNNGV. The CDR3 covers 14 residues. V lost 1 base and J lost 0, with 7 bases in between. This CDR3 is CASSLGFSSYEQYF. The DNA of the CDR3 is TGTGCCAGCAGCTTAGGTTTCAGCTCCTACGAGCAGTACTTC.

This clonotype was seen only once. A much bigger clone sits one base away, suggesting this may be a read error. This rearrangement joins TRBV4-1 to TRBJ2-5; 9 bases are shared with TRBD2. J lost 11 bases, V lost 0 bases, and 16 bases had no gene match. The CDR3 is made up of 17 amino acids. Per the germline V gene, CDR1 is MGHRA and CDR2 is YSYEKL. The CDR3 region has the DNA TGCGCCAGCAGCCAAGATATCTGGCGGGGGGGCCGAGGTGAGCAGTACTTC. As protein: CASSQDIWRGGRGEQYF.

The V and J genes are TRBV7-2 and TRBJ1-6; maybe TRBD1 (5 bases). Trimming removed 6 bases at V and 3 bases at J, with 15 bases between. This CDR3 is built from 16 residues. From germline, CDR1 is SGHTA and CDR2 FQGNSA. CDR3 in DNA: TGTGCCAGCAGTTTAAGGGCAGGGCGCTATAATTCACCCCTCCACTTT. This encodes CASSLRAGRYNSPLHF. Using reference TRBV7-2 and TRBJ1-6 for the parts outside the CDR3, the full variable domain is GAGVSQSPSNKVTEKGKDVELRCDPISGHTALYWYRQSLGQGLEFLIYFQGNSAPDKSGLPSDRFSAERTGGSVSTLTIQRTQQEDSAVYLCASSLRAGRYNSPLHFGNGTRLTVT.

This rearrangement joins TRBV6-5 to TRBJ2-3; D tentatively fits TRBD1 or TRBD2 (5 bases each). The ends were cut back, 2 bases at V and 4 bases at J, with 22 bases in the middle. The CDR3 is 18 amino acids. Germline V lookup: CDR1 MNHEY, CDR2 SVGAGI. The CDR3 sequence is CASSYGGGTLTPPDTQYF. The CDR3 nucleotides read TGTGCCAGCAGTTACGGTGGGGGTACCCTAACACCGCCAGATACGCAGTATTTT.

The V gene is TRBV27, the J gene TRBJ1-2; D remains unclear. CDR1 and CDR2 (germline): MNHEY, SMNVEV (reference sequence). The CDR3 has 14 residues. With 5 bases removed from V and 8 bases from J, the gap between germline ends came to 18 bases. The CDR3 spells CASSPTDIMGGYTF. CDR3 nucleotides: TGTGCCAGCAGTCCCACCGACATCATGGGGGGCTACACCTTC.

The chain joins TRBV25-1 to TRBJ1-2, with D unclear. CDR3 length: 13 amino acids. Looked up from germline, CDR1 is MGHDK and CDR2 is SYGVNS. Between the trimmed V and J ends, which lost 3 bases and 9 bases, there was a span of 14 bases. The DNA of the CDR3 is TGTGCCAGCAGTGATTCAGTCCCCTGGCGCTACACCTTC. It yields the protein CASSDSVPWRYTF.

Only a few counts were recorded for this clonotype. V usage is TRBV6-2 or TRBV6-3 and J usage is TRBJ2-4, with 10 bases matching TRBD2. The V and J ends lost 8 bases and 3 bases, in that order; junction bases with no gene match: 7. This CDR3 has 15 residues. Germline lookup yields CDR1 MNHEY and CDR2 SVGEGT. This CDR3 is CASRSGRADKNIQYF. For the CDR3, the DNA is TGTGCCAGCCGCAGCGGGAGGGCCGACAAAAACATTCAGTACTTC.

This rearrangement joins TRBV9 to TRBJ2-1; D remains unclear. The CDR3 length is 14 residues. V gave up 0 bases and J gave up 6 bases, with 10 bases separating them. Germline values: CDR1 SGDLS, CDR2 YYNGEE. The CDR3 DNA follows: TGTGCCAGCAGCGTAGGAGGTCTATCCAATGAGCAGTTCTTC. This translates into CASSVGGLSNEQFF. The entire variable domain, with the rest obtained from reference TRBV9 and TRBJ2-1, is as follows: DSGVTQTPKHLITATGQRVTLRCSPRSGDLSVYWYQQSLDQGLQFLIQYYNGEERAKGNILERFSAQQFPDLHSELNLSSLELGDSALYFCASSVGGLSNEQFFGPGTRLTVL.

The V and J genes are TRBV20-1 and TRBJ1-3; 8 nucleotides agree with TRBD1. The V segment lost 3 bases and the J segment 3 bases; nucleotides outside the gene matches: 7. Germline CDR1 and CDR2: DFQATT and SNEGSKA (reference sequence). The CDR3 contains 15 residues. This chain's CDR3 is CSASRGQDGGNTIYF. The CDR3 nucleotides are TGCAGTGCTAGCCGGGGACAGGATGGTGGAAACACCATATATTTT.

The chain has TRBV7-6 and TRBJ2-7; D is possibly TRBD2 (5 bases). This CDR3 spans 14 amino acids. The germline CDR1 and CDR2 sequences are SGHVS and FNYEAQ. Trimming pared 3 bases from V and 3 bases from J, leaving 12 bases between. CDR3 nucleotides: TGTGCCAGCAGCTTGGCTAGCCACGGCTACGAGCAGTACTTC. Translating it yields CASSLASHGYEQYF.

This sequence joins TRBV29-1 and TRBJ1-2, with D unclear. This CDR3 comprises 16 residues. V dropped 3 bases and J dropped 6 bases, with 23 bases sitting between them. CDR1 is SQVTM and CDR2 is ANQGSEA in the germline V gene. CDR3 protein: CSVDPPELPVGNGYTF. For the CDR3, the DNA is TGCAGCGTTGATCCCCCGGAACTTCCAGTGGGGAATGGCTACACCTTC.

There are a few counts of this clonotype. The chain is built from TRBV5-1 and TRBJ2-1; D ambiguous. Germline values: CDR1 SGHRS, CDR2 YFSETQ. V lost 4 bases and J 3 bases, leaving 14 bases between the germline ends. CDR3 length: 15 amino acids. This chain's CDR3 is CASSADGWVYNEQFF. CDR3 bases: TGCGCCAGCAGCGCGGACGGTTGGGTCTACAATGAGCAGTTCTTC.

This clonotype was picked up a small number of times. The rearrangement joins TRBV6-2 or TRBV6-3 to TRBJ2-7; the match to TRBD2 covers 12 bases. CDR1 and CDR2 (germline): MNHEY, SVGEGT. The CDR3 loop spans 15 amino acids. After removal of 5 bases from V and 6 bases from J, the junction contained 8 bases not matched to a gene. This CDR3 is CASSVLAGGPFEQYF. CDR3 DNA sequence: TGTGCCAGCAGTGTACTAGCGGGAGGACCTTTCGAGCAGTACTTC.

The V and J genes are TRBV7-2 and TRBJ2-2, with D unclear. The CDR3 covers 17 residues. Trimming removed 2 bases at V and 5 bases at J, with 18 bases between. In germline, CDR1 is SGHTA, CDR2 FQGNSA. Here the CDR3 reads CASSLRPAHTLTGELFF. CDR3 coding DNA: TGTGCCAGCAGCTTAAGGCCCGCGCATACCTTGACCGGGGAGCTGTTTTTT.

A few counts support this clonotype. The rearrangement links TRBV3-1 to TRBJ1-2, with D unclear. Trimming took 1 base from V and 4 from J, leaving 13 bases between them. Germline assignment: CDR1 LGHDT and CDR2 YNNKEL (reference sequence). This CDR3 is built from 15 residues. CDR3 in DNA: TGTGCCAGCAGCCAAGGTCATCGGGGAAGCTATGGCTACACCTTC. This encodes CASSQGHRGSYGYTF.

V gene TRBV12-3 or TRBV12-4 combines with J gene TRBJ2-7; 11 positions match TRBD2. The assigned J gene may be wrong: the sequence end matches TRBJ2-5 better. The CDR3 covers 17 residues. CDR3 residues: CASSFFGLAGEQETQYF. CDR3 nucleotides: TGTGCCAGCAGTTTTTTTGGACTAGCGGGCGAACAAGAGACCCAGTACTTC.